This TCR beta chain is from a study of blood T cell repertoires in COVID-19. Looking at the study overall: Samples taken during acute and convalescent COVID-19 were collected in the United States, Italy and Spain. Nucleic acid was either cDNA or gDNA, and it came from T cells, B-cell-depleted T cells, or PBMCs.

Per the authors' pipeline: Amplified reference gene primers provided the basis for estimating nucleated cell counts. Sequencing used immunoSEQ multiplex PCR; TCRdb keeps in-frame clones, though not all of them. V, J and clone size reflect that table, while D and trimming were determined from the DNA. The data show approximately 100,000 clones, about 88% seen once. This TCR derives from a human donor in a cohort sampled during active COVID-19. Sequencing was done on a sample of peripheral blood.

CDR3 residues: CASTVQGGSNQPQHF. DNA of the CDR3: TGTGCCAGCACCGTACAGGGTGGCAGCAATCAGCCCCAGCATTTT. The genes are TRBV6-6 and TRBJ1-5; tentatively, D is TRBD1 (6 bases). Germline CDR1 is MNHNY and CDR2 is SVGAGI (reference sequence). This CDR3 has 15 residues. The V end was cut by 7 bases, the J end by 1 base, with 14 bases between.